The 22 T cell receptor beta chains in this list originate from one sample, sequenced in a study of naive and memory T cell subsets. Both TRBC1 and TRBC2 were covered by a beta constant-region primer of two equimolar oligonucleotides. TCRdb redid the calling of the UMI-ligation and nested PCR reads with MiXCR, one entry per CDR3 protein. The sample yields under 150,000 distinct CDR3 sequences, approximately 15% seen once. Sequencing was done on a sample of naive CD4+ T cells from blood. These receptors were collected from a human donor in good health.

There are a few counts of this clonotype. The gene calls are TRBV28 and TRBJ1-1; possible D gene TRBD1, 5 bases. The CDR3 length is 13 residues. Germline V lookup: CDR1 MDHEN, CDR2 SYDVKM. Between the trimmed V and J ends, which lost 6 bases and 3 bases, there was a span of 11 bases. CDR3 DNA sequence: TGTGCCAGCAGCATACAGGTTGACACTGAAGCTTTCTTT. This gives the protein CASSIQVDTEAFF. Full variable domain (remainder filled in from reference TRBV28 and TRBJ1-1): DVKVTQSSRYLVKRTGEKVFLECVQDMDHENMFWYRQDPGLGLRLIYFSYDVKMKEKGDIPEGYSVSREKKERFSLILESASTNQTSMYLCASSIQVDTEAFFGQGTRLTVV.

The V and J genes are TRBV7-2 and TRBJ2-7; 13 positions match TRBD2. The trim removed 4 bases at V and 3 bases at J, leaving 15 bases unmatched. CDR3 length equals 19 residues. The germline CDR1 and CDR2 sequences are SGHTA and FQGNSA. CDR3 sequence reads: CASSSWGGTSGTPLYEQYF. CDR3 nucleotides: TGTGCCAGCAGCTCATGGGGGGGGACTAGCGGGACGCCCCTCTACGAGCAGTACTTC.

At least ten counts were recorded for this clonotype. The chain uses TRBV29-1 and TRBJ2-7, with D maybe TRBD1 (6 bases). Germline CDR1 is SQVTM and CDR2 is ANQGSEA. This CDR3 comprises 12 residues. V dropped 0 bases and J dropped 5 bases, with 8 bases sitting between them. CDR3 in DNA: TGCAGCGTTGAAGATGAGGGGGACGAGCAGTACTTC. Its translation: CSVEDEGDEQYF.

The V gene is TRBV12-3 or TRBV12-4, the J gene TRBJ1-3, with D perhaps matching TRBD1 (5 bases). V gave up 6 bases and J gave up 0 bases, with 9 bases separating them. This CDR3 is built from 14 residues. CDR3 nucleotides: TGTGCCAGCAGGCCGACAGCCTCTGGAAACACCATATATTTT. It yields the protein CASRPTASGNTIYF.

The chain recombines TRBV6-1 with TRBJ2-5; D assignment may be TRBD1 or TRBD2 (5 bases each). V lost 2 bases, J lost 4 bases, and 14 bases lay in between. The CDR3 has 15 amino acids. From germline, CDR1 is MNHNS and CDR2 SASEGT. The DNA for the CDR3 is TGTGCCAGCAGTGAAATGGACTTCGGGACAGAGACCCAGTACTTC. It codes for CASSEMDFGTETQYF.

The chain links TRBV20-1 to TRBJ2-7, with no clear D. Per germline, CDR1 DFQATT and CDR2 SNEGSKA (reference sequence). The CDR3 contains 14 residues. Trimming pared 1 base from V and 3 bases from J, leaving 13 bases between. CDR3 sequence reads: CSARADIPFYEQYF. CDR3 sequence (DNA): TGCAGTGCTAGAGCTGATATCCCCTTCTACGAGCAGTACTTC.

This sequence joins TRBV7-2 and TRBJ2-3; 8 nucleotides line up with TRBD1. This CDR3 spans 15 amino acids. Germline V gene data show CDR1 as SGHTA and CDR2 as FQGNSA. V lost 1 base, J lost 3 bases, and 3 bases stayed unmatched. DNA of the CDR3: TGTGCCAGCAGCTTAGTGACAGGGGTAACAGATACGCAGTATTTT. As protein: CASSLVTGVTDTQYF.

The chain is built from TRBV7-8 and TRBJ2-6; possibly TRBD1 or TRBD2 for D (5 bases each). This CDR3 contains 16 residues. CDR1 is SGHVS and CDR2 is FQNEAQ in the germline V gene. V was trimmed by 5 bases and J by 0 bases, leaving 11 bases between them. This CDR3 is CASSPRGASGANVLTF. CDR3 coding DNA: TGTGCCAGCAGCCCTAGGGGAGCCTCTGGGGCCAACGTCCTGACTTTC.

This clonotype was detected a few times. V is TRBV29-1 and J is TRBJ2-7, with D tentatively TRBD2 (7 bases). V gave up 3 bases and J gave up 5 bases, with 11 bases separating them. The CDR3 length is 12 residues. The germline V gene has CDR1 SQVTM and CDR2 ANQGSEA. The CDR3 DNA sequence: TGCAGCGTTGATCGGGGGGCTAACGAGCAGTACTTC. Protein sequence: CSVDRGANEQYF.

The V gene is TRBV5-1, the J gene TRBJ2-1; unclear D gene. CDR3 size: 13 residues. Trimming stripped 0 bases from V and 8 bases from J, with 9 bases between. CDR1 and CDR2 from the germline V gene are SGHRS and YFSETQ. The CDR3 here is CASSLAPSDEQFF. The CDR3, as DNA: TGCGCCAGCAGCTTGGCCCCCTCGGATGAGCAGTTCTTC.

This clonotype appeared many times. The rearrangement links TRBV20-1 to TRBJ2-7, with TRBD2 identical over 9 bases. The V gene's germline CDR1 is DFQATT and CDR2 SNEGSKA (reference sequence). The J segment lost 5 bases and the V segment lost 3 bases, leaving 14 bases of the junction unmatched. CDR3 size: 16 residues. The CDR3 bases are TGCAGTGCTAGGGGGTTGCTAGCGGGAAGGCTAGACGAGCAGTACTTC. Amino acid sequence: CSARGLLAGRLDEQYF.

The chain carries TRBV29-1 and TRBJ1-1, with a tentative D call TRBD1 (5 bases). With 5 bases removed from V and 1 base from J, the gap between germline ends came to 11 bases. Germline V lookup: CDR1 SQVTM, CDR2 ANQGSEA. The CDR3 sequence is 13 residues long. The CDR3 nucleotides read TGCAGCGTTACCGGGACTGAGAACACTGAAGCTTTCTTT. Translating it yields CSVTGTENTEAFF.

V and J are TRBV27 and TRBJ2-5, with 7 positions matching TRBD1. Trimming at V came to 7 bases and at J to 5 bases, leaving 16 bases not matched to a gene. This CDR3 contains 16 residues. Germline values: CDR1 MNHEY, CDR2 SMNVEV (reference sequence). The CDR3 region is CASTPSHATGWETQYF. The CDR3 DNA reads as TGTGCCAGCACCCCTTCCCATGCGACAGGGTGGGAGACCCAGTACTTC.

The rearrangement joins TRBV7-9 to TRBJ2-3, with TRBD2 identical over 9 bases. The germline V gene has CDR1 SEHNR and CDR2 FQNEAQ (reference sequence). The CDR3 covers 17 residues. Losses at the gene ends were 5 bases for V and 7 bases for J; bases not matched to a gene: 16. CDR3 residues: CASSLTVVAGEINTQYF. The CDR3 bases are TGTGCCAGCAGCCTGACAGTGGTAGCGGGAGAAATTAATACGCAGTATTTT. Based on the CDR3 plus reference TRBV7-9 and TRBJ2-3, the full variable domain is DTGVSQNPRHKITKRGQNVTFRCDPISEHNRLYWYRQTLGQGPEFLTYFQNEAQLEKSRLLSDRFSAERPKGSFSTLEIQRTEQGDSAMYLCASSLTVVAGEINTQYFGPGTRLTVL.

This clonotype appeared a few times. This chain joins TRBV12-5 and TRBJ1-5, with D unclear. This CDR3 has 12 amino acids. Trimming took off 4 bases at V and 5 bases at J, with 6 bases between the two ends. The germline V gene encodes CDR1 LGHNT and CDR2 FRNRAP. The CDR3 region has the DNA TGTGCTAGTGGTTCTCACGATCAGCCCCAGCATTTT. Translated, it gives CASGSHDQPQHF.

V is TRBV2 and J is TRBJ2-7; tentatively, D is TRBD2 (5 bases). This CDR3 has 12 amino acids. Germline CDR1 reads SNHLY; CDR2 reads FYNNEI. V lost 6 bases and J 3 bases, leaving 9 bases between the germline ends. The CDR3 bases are TGTGCCAGCAGGGGAGACTACTACGAGCAGTACTTC. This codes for CASRGDYYEQYF.

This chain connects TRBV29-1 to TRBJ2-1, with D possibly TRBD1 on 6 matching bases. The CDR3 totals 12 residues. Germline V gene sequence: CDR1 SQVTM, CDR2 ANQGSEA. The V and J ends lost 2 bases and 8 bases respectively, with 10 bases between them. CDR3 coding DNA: TGCAGCGTTGAAAAGACAGGCGATGAGCAGTTCTTC. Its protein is CSVEKTGDEQFF.

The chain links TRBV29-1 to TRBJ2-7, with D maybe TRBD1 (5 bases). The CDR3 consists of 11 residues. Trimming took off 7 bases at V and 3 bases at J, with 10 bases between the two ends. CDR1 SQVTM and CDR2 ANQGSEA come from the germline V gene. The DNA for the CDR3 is TGCAGCGCTGGACATAACTACGAGCAGTACTTC. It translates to CSAGHNYEQYF.

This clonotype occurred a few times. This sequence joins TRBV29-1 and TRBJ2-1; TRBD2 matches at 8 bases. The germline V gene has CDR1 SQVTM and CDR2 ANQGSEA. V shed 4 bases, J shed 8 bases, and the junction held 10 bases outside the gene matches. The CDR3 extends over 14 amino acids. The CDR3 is CSVGSGTSWDEQFF. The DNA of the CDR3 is TGCAGCGTTGGGTCCGGGACTAGTTGGGATGAGCAGTTCTTC.

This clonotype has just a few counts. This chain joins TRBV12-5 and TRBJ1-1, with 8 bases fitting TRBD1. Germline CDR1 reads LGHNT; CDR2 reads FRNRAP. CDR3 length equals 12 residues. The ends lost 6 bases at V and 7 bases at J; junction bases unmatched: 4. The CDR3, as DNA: TGTGCTAGTGGCCCTGGGACAGGTGAAGCTTTCTTT. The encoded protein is CASGPGTGEAFF.

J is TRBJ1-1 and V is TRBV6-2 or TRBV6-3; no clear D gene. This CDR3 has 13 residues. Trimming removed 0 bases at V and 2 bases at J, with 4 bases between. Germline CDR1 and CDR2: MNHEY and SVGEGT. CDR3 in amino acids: CASSYSYNTEAFF. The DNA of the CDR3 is TGTGCCAGCAGTTACTCGTACAACACTGAAGCTTTCTTT.

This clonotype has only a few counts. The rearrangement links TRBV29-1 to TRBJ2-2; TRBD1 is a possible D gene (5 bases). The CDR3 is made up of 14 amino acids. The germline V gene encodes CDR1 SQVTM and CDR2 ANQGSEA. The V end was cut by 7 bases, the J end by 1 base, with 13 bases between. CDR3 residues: CSALGQGNTGELFF. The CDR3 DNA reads TGCAGCGCCCTGGGGCAGGGGAACACCGGGGAGCTGTTTTTT.